This record concerns one T cell receptor (beta chain) sequence. Antigen unknown. These data belong to a study of beta chain features in type 1 diabetes. General study points: Type 1 diabetes patients had TCRB CDR3s that were shorter (moderately but significantly so) in all four CD4+ subsets.

Since all of the isolated RNA was reverse transcribed, expressed TCRB transcripts were what got sequenced. Generated by immunoSEQ multiplex PCR, the TCRdb table keeps only in-frame clones and is missing some. The repertoire has 680,000 or so clones, over 10% of them found once; the top ten carry less than 0.025%. Germline V gives CDR1 SQVTM, CDR2 ANQGSEA. After removal of 2 bases from V and 15 bases from J, the junction contained 10 bases not matched to a gene. This CDR3 is built from 12 residues. The rearrangement joins TRBV29-1 to TRBJ1-5, with 7 bases lining up with TRBD1. The source material was naive CD4+ T cells from blood. This clonotype was obtained from a man aged 18-30 years with type 1 diabetes. Here the CDR3 reads CSVESGDRALHF. The CDR3 DNA follows: TGCAGCGTTGAATCAGGAGACAGGGCATTGCATTTT.